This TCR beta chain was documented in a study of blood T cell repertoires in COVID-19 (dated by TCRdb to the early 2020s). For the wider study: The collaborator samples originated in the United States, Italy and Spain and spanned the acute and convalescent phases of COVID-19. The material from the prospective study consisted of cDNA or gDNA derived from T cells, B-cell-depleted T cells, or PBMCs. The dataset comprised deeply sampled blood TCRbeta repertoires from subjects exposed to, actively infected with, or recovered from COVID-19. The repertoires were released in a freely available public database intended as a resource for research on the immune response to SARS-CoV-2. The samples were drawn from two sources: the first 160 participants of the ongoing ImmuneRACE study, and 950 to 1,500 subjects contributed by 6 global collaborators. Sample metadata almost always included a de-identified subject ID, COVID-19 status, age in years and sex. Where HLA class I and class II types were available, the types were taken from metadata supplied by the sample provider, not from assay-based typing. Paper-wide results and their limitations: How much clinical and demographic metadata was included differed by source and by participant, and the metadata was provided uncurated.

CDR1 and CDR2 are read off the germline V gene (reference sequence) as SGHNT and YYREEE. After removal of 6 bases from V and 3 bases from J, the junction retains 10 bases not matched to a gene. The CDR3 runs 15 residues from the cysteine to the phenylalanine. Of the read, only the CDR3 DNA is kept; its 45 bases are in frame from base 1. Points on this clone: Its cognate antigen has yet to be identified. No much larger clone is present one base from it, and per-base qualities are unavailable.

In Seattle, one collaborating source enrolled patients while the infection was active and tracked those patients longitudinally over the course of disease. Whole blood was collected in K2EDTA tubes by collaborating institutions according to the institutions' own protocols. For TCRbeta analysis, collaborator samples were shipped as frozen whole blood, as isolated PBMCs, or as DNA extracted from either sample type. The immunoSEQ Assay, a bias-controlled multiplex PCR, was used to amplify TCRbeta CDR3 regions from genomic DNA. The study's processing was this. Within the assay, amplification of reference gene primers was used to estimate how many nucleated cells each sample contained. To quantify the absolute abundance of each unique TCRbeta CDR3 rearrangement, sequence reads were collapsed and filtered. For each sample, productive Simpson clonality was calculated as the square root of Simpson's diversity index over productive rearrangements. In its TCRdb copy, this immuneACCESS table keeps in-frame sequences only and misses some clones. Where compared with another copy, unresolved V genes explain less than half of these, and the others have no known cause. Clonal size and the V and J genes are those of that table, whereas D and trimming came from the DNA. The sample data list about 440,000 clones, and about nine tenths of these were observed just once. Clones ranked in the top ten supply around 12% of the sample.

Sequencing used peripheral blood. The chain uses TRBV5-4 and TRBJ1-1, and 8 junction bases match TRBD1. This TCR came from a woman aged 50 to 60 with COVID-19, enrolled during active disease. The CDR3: CASTTSQGADTEAFF. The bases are TGTGCCAGCACCACTTCTCAGGGGGCGGACACTGAAGCTTTCTTT.